This T cell receptor (beta chain) emerged from a study of cytomegalovirus exposure and HLA in healthy donors. This clone was observed a handful of times. What it binds is not known. Primers: 60 Vbeta forward and 13 Jbeta reverse. The data were produced by immunoSEQ multiplex PCR, yet TCRdb's version contains in-frame clones alone and is incomplete. In the table there are about 120,000 clones, 60% to 85% of which are singletons. V lost 2 bases and J lost 7; bases outside the gene matches: 5. The CDR3 is 16 amino acids. Germline CDR1 and CDR2: SGHRS and YFSETQ. Study-wide points: An assumption of roughly uniform sequencing depth across donors underlay the presence/absence analyses. Most sequenced TCRs were rare (though some public TCRs occurred in many donors).

The source material was PBMCs. The source is a man between 50 and 59 years old in good health and CMV-seropositive. The rearrangement links TRBV5-1 to TRBJ2-1; 14 nucleotides agree with TRBD2. The CDR3 DNA reads as TGCGCCAGCAGCTTCGTAGGGACTAGCGGGAGTAATGAGCAGTTCTTC. Protein sequence: CASSFVGTSGSNEQFF.